This entry lists 3 T cell receptor beta chains sequenced from one sample in a study of T cell clonality in common variable immunodeficiency. Profiled with immunoSEQ multiplex PCR; TCRdb holds only in-frame clones, not every one. The counts give 15,000 to 20,000 clones, none of them seen only once; roughly 6.6% is held by the top ten. Study-level points and caveats: Common variable immunodeficiency TCR beta sequences reportedly had fewer deletions and N-nucleotide insertions.

These receptors lack a known antigen. Input material: peripheral blood mononuclear cells. The source of these receptors is a human donor with common variable immunodeficiency.

This clone was found a few times. The CDR3 loop is CASSFSGGGYNEQFF. CDR3 DNA, as far as it was read: TGTGCCAGCAGCTTTAGCGGGGGGGGCTACAATGAG. The chain has TRBV7-3 and TRBJ2-1, with 11 bases fitting TRBD2. The CDR3 is cut off 3 residues early in the read; its end comes from the germline J gene. V was pared by 3 bases and J by 3 bases, with 1 base of the junction left unmatched. This CDR3 has 15 amino acids. Germline V gives CDR1 SGHTA, CDR2 FQGTGA.

This clone was seen a handful of times. The read comes to an end 3 residues before the CDR3 does, leaving the germline J gene to fill in the end. The J gene is TRBJ1-6, the V gene TRBV6-1, with TRBD1 matching 9 bases. Germline V gene lookup returns CDR1 MNHNS and CDR2 SASEGT. The V gene end was trimmed by 0 bases and the J gene end by 10 bases; junction bases not matched to a gene: 7. The CDR3 loop spans 16 amino acids. The CDR3 bases that were read are TGTGCCAGCAGTGAAGCGGGGGGACAGGGATTATCACCC. Amino acids: CASSEAGGQGLSP. The full CDR3 protein reads CASSEAGGQGLSPLHF.

This clone was found a few times. The CDR3 goes on 3 residues after the read ends, and that part is filled in from the germline J gene. The chain is built from TRBV19 and TRBJ2-1, with a weak D call TRBD1 (6 bases). Germline CDR1 LNHDA, CDR2 SQIVND (reference sequence). CDR3 length: 13 residues. Trimming removed 5 bases at V and 4 bases at J, with 9 bases between. Incomplete CDR3 DNA: TGTGCCAGTAGTCCACAGGGATACAATGAG. As protein: CASSPQGYNE. The CDR3, in full, reads CASSPQGYNEQFF. Full variable domain (missing parts from reference TRBV19 and TRBJ2-1): DGGITQSPKYLFRKEGQNVTLSCEQNLNHDAMYWYRQDPGQGLRLIYYSQIVNDFQKGDIAEGYSVSREKKESFPLTVTSAQKNPTAFYLCASSPQGYNEQFFGPGTRLTVL.